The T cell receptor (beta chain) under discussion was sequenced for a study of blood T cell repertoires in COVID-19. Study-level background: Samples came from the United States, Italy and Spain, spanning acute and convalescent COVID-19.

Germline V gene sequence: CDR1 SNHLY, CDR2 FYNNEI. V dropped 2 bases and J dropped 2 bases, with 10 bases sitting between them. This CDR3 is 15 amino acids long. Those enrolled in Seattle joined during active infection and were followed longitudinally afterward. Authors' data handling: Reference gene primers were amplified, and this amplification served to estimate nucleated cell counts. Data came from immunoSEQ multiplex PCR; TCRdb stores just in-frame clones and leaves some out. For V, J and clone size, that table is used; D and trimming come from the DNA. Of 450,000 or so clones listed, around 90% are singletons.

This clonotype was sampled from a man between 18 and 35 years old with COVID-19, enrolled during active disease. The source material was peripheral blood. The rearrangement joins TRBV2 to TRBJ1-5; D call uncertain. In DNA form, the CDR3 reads TGTGCCAGCAGTGAACTACCCGGTGGCAATCAGCCCCAGCATTTT. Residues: CASSELPGGNQPQHF.